These 17 T cell receptor beta chains were all obtained from the same sample, sequenced in a study of STAT5B mutations in CD4+ large granular lymphocyte leukemia (dated by TCRdb to between 2021 and 2022). The library was obtained by the immunoSEQ multiplex PCR assay. TCRdb holds this immuneACCESS table with in-frame rearrangements only. Some clones are missing; in checked studies, unresolved V genes explain under half, and the rest has no known cause. The sample profile shows 4,000 to 5,000 clones; 76% of them were found once. The ten biggest clones cover about 76% of the sample. Specimen: PBMCs. These receptors all stem from a man between 65 and 85 years old with CD4+ T-cell large granular lymphocyte leukemia.

This chain uses TRBV27 with TRBJ1-6; D not certain. Trimming took off 3 bases at V and 2 bases at J, with 11 bases between the two ends. This CDR3 has 16 residues. The germline gives CDR1 MNHEY, CDR2 SMNVEV (reference sequence). CDR3 in DNA: TGTGCCAGCAGTTTTCGGCAGAAAACCTATAATTCACCCCTCCACTTT. As protein: CASSFRQKTYNSPLHF.

J is TRBJ1-5 and V is TRBV27, with D perhaps matching TRBD1 (6 bases). Germline values: CDR1 MNHEY, CDR2 SMNVEV (reference sequence). The V gene lost 1 base and the J gene lost 3 bases, with 10 bases spanning the gap. The CDR3 consists of 15 residues. CDR3 in amino acids: CASSLFRTDNQPQHF. The CDR3 coding sequence is TGTGCCAGCAGTTTATTTCGGACAGACAATCAGCCCCAGCATTTT.

This sequence joins TRBV16 and TRBJ2-7; D unresolved. The CDR3 runs to 12 residues. Germline CDR1 KGHSY, CDR2 FQNENV. The germline V and J ends were trimmed by 2 bases and 3 bases, with 5 bases remaining between them. The CDR3 spells CASSQRVYEQYF. Here the CDR3 DNA reads TGTGCCAGCAGCCAACGGGTCTACGAGCAGTACTTC.

The chain carries TRBV7-9 and TRBJ1-3; D call uncertain. CDR1 is SEHNR and CDR2 is FQNEAQ in the germline V gene (reference sequence). V lost 8 bases and J 0 bases, leaving 14 bases between the germline ends. CDR3 size: 15 residues. The CDR3 DNA follows: TGTGCCAGCCTGAATCCGGGCCTCTCTGGAAACACCATATATTTT. Translating it yields CASLNPGLSGNTIYF.

The rearrangement joins TRBV27 to TRBJ1-5; no reliable D call. Trimming shortened V by 3 bases and J by 7 bases, and 10 bases separated the two germline ends. Per germline, CDR1 MNHEY and CDR2 SMNVEV (reference sequence). The CDR3 has 13 residues. The CDR3 DNA reads as TGTGCCAGCAGTTTTACGGGTCAGCAGCCCCAGCATTTT. Amino acid sequence: CASSFTGQQPQHF.

This chain joins TRBV5-1 and TRBJ1-1, with D possibly TRBD1 on 5 matching bases. Trimming cost V 1 base and J 0 bases, with 10 bases left between them. Germline CDR1 and CDR2: SGHRS and YFSETQ. The CDR3 totals 15 residues. Here the CDR3 DNA reads TGCGCCAGCAGCTTGCGGGGGTCATTGAACACTGAAGCTTTCTTT. This translates into CASSLRGSLNTEAFF.

CDR3 region: CASSERGVNTEAFF. The CDR3 DNA reads as TGTGCCAGCAGCGAGAGGGGTGTGAACACTGAAGCTTTCTTT. The chain couples TRBV9 to TRBJ1-1, with D possibly matching TRBD1 (5 bases). With 3 bases removed from V and 0 bases from J, the gap between germline ends came to 9 bases. The CDR3 covers 14 residues. The V gene's germline CDR1 is SGDLS and CDR2 YYNGEE.

The chain uses TRBV6-1 and TRBJ1-6; 7 nucleotides agree with TRBD1. V was pared by 4 bases and J by 10 bases, with 13 bases of the junction left unmatched. CDR1 and CDR2 from the germline V gene are MNHNS and SASEGT. The CDR3 is 16 residues long. CDR3 nucleotide sequence: TGTGCCAGCAGTGGCGACAGGGTCGGGAGTCGATCACCCCTCCACTTT. Amino acid sequence: CASSGDRVGSRSPLHF.

The chain combines TRBV13 with TRBJ2-7; D is unresolved. Trimming took 2 bases from V and 3 from J, leaving 11 bases between them. From germline, CDR1 is PRHDT and CDR2 FYEKMQ (reference sequence). The CDR3 is 14 residues long. The DNA of the CDR3 is TGTGCCAGCAGCTTACAGTCCGAGCGCTACGAGCAGTACTTC. It specifies CASSLQSERYEQYF.

This clone is medium-sized. The chain employs TRBV6-5 and TRBJ1-1; the match to TRBD1 covers 7 bases. J was trimmed by 6 bases and V by 7 bases; bases with no gene match: 5. The CDR3 is 12 residues long. Germline loops: CDR1 MNHEY, CDR2 SVGAGI. CDR3 coding DNA: TGTGCCAGCACCAACAGGGGCCCTGAAGCTTTCTTT. Translated: CASTNRGPEAFF.

V gene TRBV7-8 combines with J gene TRBJ2-1; 9 bases fit TRBD1. The CDR3 extends over 17 amino acids. The junction had 9 bases not matched to a gene; V was cut back by 4 bases and J by 2 bases. The germline gives CDR1 SGHVS, CDR2 FQNEAQ. The CDR3: CASSWGTGSGTYNEQFF. CDR3 nucleotide sequence: TGTGCCAGCAGCTGGGGGACAGGGAGCGGCACCTACAATGAGCAGTTCTTC. Drawing the rest from reference TRBV7-8 and TRBJ2-1, the complete variable domain is GAGVSQSPRYKVAKRGQDVALRCDPISGHVSLFWYQQALGQGPEFLTYFQNEAQLDKSGLPSDRFFAERPEGSVSTLKIQRTQQEDSAVYLCASSWGTGSGTYNEQFFGPGTRLTVL.

The chain couples TRBV15 to TRBJ2-7; D is ambiguous. The CDR3 has 14 residues. The ends were cut back, 1 base at V and 2 bases at J, with 9 bases in the middle. Per the germline V gene, CDR1 is LNHNV and CDR2 is YYDKDF (reference sequence). CDR3 loop: CATSRVSEPYEQYF. CDR3 DNA sequence: TGTGCCACCAGCAGAGTTTCAGAGCCCTACGAGCAGTACTTC.

CDR3 amino acids: CASSDDSSWAGELFF. The CDR3 coding sequence is TGTGCCAGCAGTGATGACAGCTCCTGGGCCGGGGAGCTGTTTTTT. The V gene is TRBV2, the J gene TRBJ2-2; D may be TRBD1 (5 bases). Trimming removed 3 bases at V and 6 bases at J, with 14 bases between. The CDR3 spans 15 residues. The germline V gene has CDR1 SNHLY and CDR2 FYNNEI. The variable domain in full, with the rest retrieved from reference TRBV2 and TRBJ2-2, is EPEVTQTPSHQVTQMGQEVILRCVPISNHLYFYWYRQILGQKVEFLVSFYNNEISEKSEIFDDQFSVERPDGSNFTLKIRSTKLEDSAMYFCASSDDSSWAGELFFGEGSRLTVL.

The V and J genes are TRBV6-6 and TRBJ2-1; D unresolved. This CDR3 region has 12 residues. V was shortened by 3 bases and J by 8 bases, with 8 bases between the two germline ends. Looked up from germline, CDR1 is MNHNY and CDR2 is SVGAGI (reference sequence). The DNA of the CDR3 is TGTGCCAGCAGTTATGGCCCCCATGAGCAGTTCTTC. This encodes CASSYGPHEQFF.

The chain employs TRBV19 and TRBJ1-5, with D possibly matching TRBD1 (5 bases). V dropped 7 bases and J dropped 5 bases, with 24 bases sitting between them. CDR1 is LNHDA and CDR2 is SQIVND in the germline V gene (reference sequence). The CDR3 loop spans 17 amino acids. The CDR3, as DNA: TGTGCCAGTATGGTTGGACATATCGAGTTTTTGGATCAGCCCCAGCATTTT. Amino acids: CASMVGHIEFLDQPQHF.

In its sample, this clone is medium-sized. The chain is built from TRBV6-1 and TRBJ1-2; D may be TRBD1 (5 bases). Per germline, CDR1 MNHNS and CDR2 SASEGT. This CDR3 comprises 16 residues. V was trimmed by 5 bases and J by 0 bases, leaving 16 bases between them. The CDR3 loop is CASSQELGDANYGYTF. Here the CDR3 DNA reads TGTGCCAGCAGTCAAGAGTTGGGGGACGCTAACTATGGCTACACCTTC.

This clone was detected only a few times. The rearrangement joins TRBV15 to TRBJ2-7; 10 bases match TRBD2. Germline V CDR1 and CDR2: LNHNV, YYDKDF (reference sequence). The CDR3 has 14 amino acids. After removal of 11 bases from V and 2 bases from J, the junction contained 9 bases not matched to a gene. The CDR3 DNA reads as TGTGCCCCAACTCGGAGCGGGAGGGCCTACGAGCAGTACTTC. It yields the protein CAPTRSGRAYEQYF.